Shown below are 10 T cell receptor beta chains from a single sample sequenced in a study of human T cells and chemical hapten exposure (dated by TCRdb to 2020 to 2023). The library was obtained by RACE. The listed sequencing device is NextSeq 500. TCRdb ran its own pipeline on the public reads, namely fastp trimming at Q25 and MiXCR clone calling, and kept in-frame beta chains. Each record represents a unique CDR3 protein, reported with the most common genes and DNA among its rows. The sample data list around 120,000 distinct CDR3 sequences, and roughly 13% of these were observed just once. 0.92% of the sample belongs to the ten largest clones. The intended sense of this specimen's time point label: patch test 1, 2 weeks after DPC sensitization. The treatment or condition label here, explained by the study, means: therapeutic diphenylcyclopropenone sensitization with weekly scalp DPC. Sample: whole blood, taken in connection with sensitization to the hapten diphenylcyclopropenone (DPC). All receptors come from a man aged 18 to 35 with alopecia areata. Some clones in this sample may be carry-over from other donors' samples.

The chain links TRBV28 to TRBJ1-5; D is ambiguous. Germline loops: CDR1 MDHEN, CDR2 SYDVKM. The CDR3 extends over 11 amino acids. V lost 3 bases and J 6 bases, leaving 3 bases between the germline ends. For the CDR3, the DNA is TGTGCCAGCAGTTTTCGTCAGCCCCAGCATTTT. Translating gives CASSFRQPQHF.

The chain recombines TRBV10-3 with TRBJ1-1, with TRBD1 identical over 9 bases. Germline CDR1 ENHRY, CDR2 SYGVKD. The trim removed 10 bases at V and 5 bases at J, leaving 26 bases unmatched. The CDR3 has 19 residues. In nucleotides, the CDR3 is TGTGCCACCCAAGTGCATGGGGTGATTCCGAGACAGGGGGATACTGAAGCTTTCTTT. This encodes CATQVHGVIPRQGDTEAFF.

In its sample, this clonotype was seen a few times. The gene calls are TRBV2 and TRBJ1-2; 10 nucleotides agree with TRBD1. Germline V gene sequence: CDR1 SNHLY, CDR2 FYNNEI. The CDR3 spans 17 residues. The ends lost 6 bases at V and 0 bases at J; junction bases unmatched: 10. DNA of the CDR3: TGTGCCAGCAGCCCGGACAGGGGGGGCCGAGCTAACTATGGCTACACCTTC. Protein: CASSPDRGGRANYGYTF.

This clonotype was counted between two and nine times. The V gene is TRBV12-3 or TRBV12-4, the J gene TRBJ2-1; 9 bases agree with TRBD1. CDR3 length: 15 amino acids. Trimming removed 5 bases from V and 7 bases from J; junction bases left unmatched: 9. As DNA, the CDR3 is TGTGCCAGCAGTCCCTTCGGGACAGGGTGGAATGAGCAGTTCTTC. Its translation is CASSPFGTGWNEQFF.

This chain uses TRBV7-9 with TRBJ2-7, with D perhaps TRBD2 (6 bases). CDR1 is SEHNR, CDR2 FQNEAQ, per germline (reference sequence). Between the trimmed V and J ends, which lost 2 bases and 7 bases, there was a span of 12 bases. This CDR3 comprises 13 residues. The DNA of the CDR3 is TGTGCCAGCAGCTTAAGACTAGACGGGGAGCAGTACTTC. It specifies CASSLRLDGEQYF.

Only a few counts were recorded for this clonotype. A junction end diverges from the germline sequence, so it may reflect a read error. The rearrangement joins TRBV20-1 to TRBJ1-1; the D is unclear. The germline V gene encodes CDR1 DFQATT and CDR2 SNEGSKA (reference sequence). The CDR3 is 13 amino acids. Written as DNA, the CDR3 is TGCAGTGCGAGAGCCCCGCCGAACACTGAAGCTTTCTTT. It codes for CSARAPPNTEAFF.

CDR3 sequence reads: CASSKGAEAFF. The DNA for the CDR3 is TGTGCCAGCAGCAAGGGGGCTGAAGCTTTCTTT. The chain joins TRBV27 to TRBJ1-1, with D perhaps matching TRBD1 (6 bases). The CDR3 length is 11 residues. Germline V gene data show CDR1 as MNHEY and CDR2 as SMNVEV (reference sequence). V was clipped by 6 bases and J by 6 bases, with 8 bases between them.

The V gene is TRBV19, the J gene TRBJ2-1, with D perhaps matching TRBD1 (6 bases). Deletions cut 0 bases from V and 5 bases from J, with 8 bases between. CDR1 is LNHDA, CDR2 SQIVND, per germline (reference sequence). CDR3 length equals 14 residues. The CDR3: CASSIDRGNNEQFF. For the CDR3, the DNA is TGTGCCAGTAGTATAGACAGGGGCAACAATGAGCAGTTCTTC.

The CDR3 here is CASRDPRGSYEQYV. Here the CDR3 DNA reads TGTGCCAGCAGAGACCCCCGGGGAAGTTACGAGCAGTACGTC. The chain joins TRBV2 to TRBJ2-7, with D possibly matching TRBD2 (5 bases). Trimming left V 6 bases short and J 4 bases short, with 16 bases between. Germline values: CDR1 SNHLY, CDR2 FYNNEI. The CDR3 consists of 14 residues.

The chain combines TRBV9 with TRBJ1-4; 7 bases agree with TRBD1. The CDR3 is 14 amino acids. CDR1 is SGDLS and CDR2 is YYNGEE in the germline V gene. Trimming removed 3 bases from V and 6 bases from J; junction bases left unmatched: 5. DNA for the CDR3: TGTGCCAGCAGCGCCCGACAGGGAGATGAAAAACTGTTTTTT. It yields the protein CASSARQGDEKLFF.